The present T cell receptor beta chain was sequenced within a study of shared clonotypes between healthy human individuals. This CDR3 is built from 13 residues. Clones were sequenced by immunoSEQ multiplex PCR, and TCRdb holds only the in-frame ones, with some missing. The sample lists more than 1,200,000 clones, just under 99% occurring once. This clonotype originated in a young man in good health. This chain connects TRBV21-1 to TRBJ2-7; the table's D call of TRBD1 was not tested on the DNA. TRBV21-1 constitutes a pseudogene. The specimen was naive CD4+ T cells sorted from blood. Subset denoted: CD45RA+ positively selected. CDR3 protein: CASRSTGSYEQYF. The CDR3 DNA reads as TGTGCCAGCAGGTCGACAGGCTCCTACGAGCAGTACTTC.